This is a list of T cell receptor beta chains from one sample in a study of identifying expanded T cells in peripheral blood. The repertoire was sequenced with immunoSEQ multiplex PCR; TCRdb's copy has only in-frame clones and lacks some. The sample has 70,000 to 95,000 clones, about 90% seen once; the top ten hold roughly 3.8%. Sequencing was carried out using blood. The receptor source for this set is a person aged 18 to 70 in good health. The CDR3 runs from the conserved cysteine through the conserved F or W. A D gene is named only where the DNA matches it firmly. Expanded clones are given a class, and other clones once, few, many or no size at all.

j_call d_call v_call clone_size cdr3_nt cdr3_aa
TRBJ2-7 TRBD1 TRBV5-1 NA TGCGCCAGCAGCTTGGGGACAGGGGGCAGCGACGAGCAGTACTTC CASSLGTGGSDEQYF
TRBJ2-7 NA TRBV30 NA TGTGCCTGGACGCAGGGAGACGAGCAGTACTTC CAWTQGDEQYF
TRBJ2-6 NA TRBV30 NA TGTGCCTGGACATTTGGGAGTGTGGCTGGGGCCAACGTCCTGACTTTC CAWTFGSVAGANVLTF
TRBJ2-3 NA TRBV4-3 NA TGCGCCAGCAGCCAAGATTTGCGGGAAATACCAGATACGCAGTATTTT CASSQDLREIPDTQYF
TRBJ2-3 NA TRBV2 NA TGTGCCAGCAGCTGGGGGCCTAGCATGGATACGCAGTATTTT CASSWGPSMDTQYF
TRBJ2-3 TRBD2 TRBV7-6 once TGTGCCAGCAGCTTATTGGCTGTTAGCGGGAACACAGATACGCAGTATTTT CASSLLAVSGNTDTQYF
TRBJ1-1 NA TRBV28 NA TGTGCCAGCAGCCCTGACCTTGAAGCTTTCTTT CASSPDLEAFF
TRBJ1-3 NA TRBV18 NA TGTGCCAGCTCGCCCGACTTAGGGGGAAACACCATATATTTT CASSPDLGGNTIYF
TRBJ2-3 TRBD1 TRBV7-9 NA TGTGCCAGCAGCTTAGGGACAGGCTACACAGATACGCAGTATTTT CASSLGTGYTDTQYF
TRBJ2-3 TRBD2 TRBV27 NA TGTGCCAGCAGTTTTTCGCTAGCGGGAGGGCCAAGGACAGATACGCAGTATTTT CASSFSLAGGPRTDTQYF
TRBJ2-5 TRBD1 TRBV7-7 NA TGTGCCAGCAGCCAAACCGGGACAGGGGTTGAGACCCAGTACTTC CASSQTGTGVETQYF
TRBJ1-1 NA TRBV5-4 NA TGTGCCAGCAGCTCAAGATCGGGACCGACGGACACTGAAGCTTTCTTT CASSSRSGPTDTEAFF
TRBJ1-6 NA TRBV19 NA TGTGCCAGTAGCTTAAGACAGTTTAATTCACCCCTCCACTTT CASSLRQFNSPLHF
TRBJ2-7 TRBD1 TRBV19 NA TGTGCCAGTAAACTATCCGGGACAGGGAATTGGGAGCAGTACTTC CASKLSGTGNWEQYF
TRBJ1-1 NA TRBV4-1 NA TGCGCCAGCAGCCAAGACACCCGGCCAGGGGCTGAAGCTTTCTTT CASSQDTRPGAEAFF
TRBJ1-2 NA TRBV10-3 few TGTGCCATCAGCCGGGACGGAGACTATGGCTACACCTTC CAISRDGDYGYTF
TRBJ1-2 NA TRBV28 once TGTGCCGGCAGTTCCATAGGGGCAGATGGCTACACCTTC CAGSSIGADGYTF
TRBJ2-7 NA TRBV19 NA TGTGCCAGTAGTAATCGGACATTCCCAACCTACGAGCAGTACTTC CASSNRTFPTYEQYF
TRBJ2-1 TRBD2 TRBV5-1 NA TGCGCCAGCAGCTGGGGGACTAGCGGGAGGACCAATGAGCAGTTCTTC CASSWGTSGRTNEQFF
TRBJ2-2 NA TRBV2 NA TGTGCCAGCAGTGTGGTAGCGACGAACACCGGGGAGCTGTTTTTT CASSVVATNTGELFF
TRBJ2-7 NA TRBV14 NA TGTGCCAGCAGCCAAGATCTGACAGCCTACGAGCAGTACTTC CASSQDLTAYEQYF
TRBJ2-4 NA TRBV7-9 once TGTGCCAGCAGCTTAGGGTTAGGAAACATTCAGTACTTC CASSLGLGNIQYF
TRBJ1-2 NA TRBV28 NA TGTGCCAGCAGCTACAGGGATCACCGGTACTATGGCTACACCTTC CASSYRDHRYYGYTF
TRBJ2-7 NA TRBV6-1 NA TGTGCCAGCAGTGAAGCGCTGGGTCAGACCTACGAGCAGTACTTC CASSEALGQTYEQYF
TRBJ2-3 NA TRBV6-1 NA TGTGCCAGCATGATTGGCCAGGCAATGACAGATACGCAGTATTTT CASMIGQAMTDTQYF
TRBJ2-1 NA TRBV7-9 NA TGTGCCAGCATATGGGGGTCCTACAATGAGCAGTTCTTC CASIWGSYNEQFF
TRBJ2-7 NA TRBV4-2 NA TGTGCCAGCAGCCCCAGGGGGGTCGAGCAGTACTTC CASSPRGVEQYF
TRBJ1-5 TRBD1 TRBV28 NA TGTGCCAGCAGCCTCGGGACAGGCGGTTTCAATCAGCCCCAGCATTTT CASSLGTGGFNQPQHF
TRBJ2-1 TRBD1 TRBV25-1 NA TGTGCCAGCAGTGGGAACAGGGGGCCAAATGAGCAGTTCTTC CASSGNRGPNEQFF
TRBJ2-7 TRBD1 TRBV5-1 NA TGCGCCAGCAGCCGGGACAGAGACTACGAGCAGTACTTC CASSRDRDYEQYF
TRBJ2-2 NA TRBV19 NA TGTGCCAGTAGTATAGAAACCGGGGAGCTGTTTTTT CASSIETGELFF
TRBJ1-5 NA TRBV21-1 NA TGTGCCAGCAACAAGACAGGAACGAGACCATATCGTAATCAGCCCCAGCATTTT CASNKTGTRPYRNQPQHF
TRBJ1-3 NA TRBV6-1 NA TGTGCCAGCAGTCTCCCGGGTCCTCATCAATATTTT CASSLPGPHQYF
TRBJ2-7 TRBD1 TRBV5-4 NA TGTGCCAGCAGCACGGGGACAGGGGCCACCTACGAGCAGTACTTC CASSTGTGATYEQYF
TRBJ2-7 TRBD1 TRBV18 NA TGTGCCAGCTCACGGGACAGGGGGTACGAGCAGTACTTC CASSRDRGYEQYF
TRBJ2-1 NA TRBV19 NA TGTGCCAGTAGCTCGTCTGGGGGTAATGAGCAGTTCTTC CASSSSGGNEQFF
TRBJ1-2 NA TRBV7-9 NA TGTGCCAGCAGCTTAGGGGACGACGGCTACACCTTC CASSLGDDGYTF
TRBJ1-1 NA TRBV9 NA TGTGCCAGCAGCCCCGTGGGAGGGACTGAAGCTTTCTTT CASSPVGGTEAFF
TRBJ1-5 NA TRBV7-2 once TGTGCCAGCAGCTTAGCGCCAAGGGGAGGGGGGGGTCAGCCCCAGCATTTT CASSLAPRGGGGQPQHF
TRBJ1-1 NA TRBV10-1 NA TGCGCCAGCAGTGAGTCAATAACAGCGTTCAAAGCTTTCTTT CASSESITAFKAFF
TRBJ2-6 NA TRBV7-9 once TGTGCCAGCAGCACAGGGAGCTCTGGGGCCAACGTCCTGACTTTC CASSTGSSGANVLTF
TRBJ2-5 NA TRBV10-3 once TGTGCCATCAGGGAGGGTAGATACCAAGAGACCCAGTACTTC CAIREGRYQETQYF
TRBJ1-2 TRBD1 TRBV7-4 NA TGTGCCAGTCAGGAGGGACAGCGAATTACTATGGGCTACACCTTC CASQEGQRITMGYTF
TRBJ2-3 NA TRBV27 NA TGTGCCAGCAGCCCGATTAGTGTTTCAGATACGCAGTATTTT CASSPISVSDTQYF
TRBJ1-6 NA TRBV27 once TGTGCCAGCAGTCCTAGGTACTCCTATAATTCACCCCTCCACTTT CASSPRYSYNSPLHF